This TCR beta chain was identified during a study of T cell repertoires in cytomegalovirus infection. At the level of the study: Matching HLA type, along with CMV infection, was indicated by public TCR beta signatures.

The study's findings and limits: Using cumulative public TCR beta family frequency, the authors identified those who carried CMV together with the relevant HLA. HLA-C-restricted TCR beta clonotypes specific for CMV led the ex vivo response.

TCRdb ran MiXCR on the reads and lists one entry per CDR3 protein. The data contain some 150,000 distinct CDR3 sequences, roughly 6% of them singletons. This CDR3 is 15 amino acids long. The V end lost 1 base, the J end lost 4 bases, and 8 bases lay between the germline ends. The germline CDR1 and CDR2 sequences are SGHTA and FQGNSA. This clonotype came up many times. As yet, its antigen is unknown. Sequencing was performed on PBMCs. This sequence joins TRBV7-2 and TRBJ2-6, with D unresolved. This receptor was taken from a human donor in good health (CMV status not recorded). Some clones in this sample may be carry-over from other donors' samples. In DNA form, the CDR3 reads TGTGCCAGCAGCTTAGGGGTGTTGGGGGCCAACGTCCTGACTTTC. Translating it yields CASSLGVLGANVLTF.